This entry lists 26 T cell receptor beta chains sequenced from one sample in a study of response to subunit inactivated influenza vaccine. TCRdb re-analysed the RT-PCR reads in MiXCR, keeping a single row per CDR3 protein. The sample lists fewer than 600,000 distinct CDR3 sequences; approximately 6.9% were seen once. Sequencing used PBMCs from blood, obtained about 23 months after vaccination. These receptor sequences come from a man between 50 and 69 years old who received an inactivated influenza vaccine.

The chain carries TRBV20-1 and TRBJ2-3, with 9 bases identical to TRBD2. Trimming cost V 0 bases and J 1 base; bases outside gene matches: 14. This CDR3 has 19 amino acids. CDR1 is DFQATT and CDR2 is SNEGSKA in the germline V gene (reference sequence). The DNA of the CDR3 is TGCAGTGCTAGAGATCCACGCGGGAGGGTTTTTTTTGGCACAGATACGCAGTATTTT. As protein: CSARDPRGRVFFGTDTQYF.

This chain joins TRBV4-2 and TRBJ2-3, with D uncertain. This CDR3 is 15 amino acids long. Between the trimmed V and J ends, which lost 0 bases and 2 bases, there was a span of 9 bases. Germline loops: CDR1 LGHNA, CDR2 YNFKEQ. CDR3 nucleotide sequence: TGTGCCAGCAGCCAAGAATTAGCTTACACAGATACGCAGTATTTT. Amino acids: CASSQELAYTDTQYF.

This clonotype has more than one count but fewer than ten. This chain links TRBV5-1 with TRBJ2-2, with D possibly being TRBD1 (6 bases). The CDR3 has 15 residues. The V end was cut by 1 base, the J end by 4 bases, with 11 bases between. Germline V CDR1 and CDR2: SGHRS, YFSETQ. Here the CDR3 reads CASSLQGLTTGELFF. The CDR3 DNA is TGCGCCAGCAGCTTGCAGGGGCTGACCACCGGGGAGCTGTTTTTT.

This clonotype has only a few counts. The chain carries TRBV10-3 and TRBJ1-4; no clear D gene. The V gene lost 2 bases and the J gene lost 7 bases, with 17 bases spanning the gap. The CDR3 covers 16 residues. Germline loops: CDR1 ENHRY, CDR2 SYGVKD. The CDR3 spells CAISEPPGRAGEKLFF. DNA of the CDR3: TGTGCCATCAGTGAGCCCCCGGGCCGCGCAGGTGAAAAACTGTTTTTT.

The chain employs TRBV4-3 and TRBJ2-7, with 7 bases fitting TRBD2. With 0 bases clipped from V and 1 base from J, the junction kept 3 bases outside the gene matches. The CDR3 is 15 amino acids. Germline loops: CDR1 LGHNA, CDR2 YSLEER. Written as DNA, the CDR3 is TGCGCCAGCAGCCAAGATCCGGGGGGATCCTACGAGCAGTACTTC. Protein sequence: CASSQDPGGSYEQYF.

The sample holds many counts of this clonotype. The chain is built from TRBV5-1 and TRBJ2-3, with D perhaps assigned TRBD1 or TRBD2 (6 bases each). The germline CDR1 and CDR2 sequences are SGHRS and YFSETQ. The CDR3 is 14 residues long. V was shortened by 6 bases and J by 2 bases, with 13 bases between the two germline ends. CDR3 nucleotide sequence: TGCGCCAGCATGAAAGGGGGGCCCACAGATACGCAGTATTTT. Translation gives CASMKGGPTDTQYF. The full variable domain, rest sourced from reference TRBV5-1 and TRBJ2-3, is KAGVTQTPRYLIKTRGQQVTLSCSPISGHRSVSWYQQTPGQGLQFLFEYFSETQRNKGNFPGRFSGRQFSNSRSEMNVSTLELGDSALYLCASMKGGPTDTQYFGPGTRLTVL.

Here the CDR3 reads CASSRRDGEAFF. Here the CDR3 DNA reads TGTGCCAGCAGTCGCCGGGACGGTGAAGCTTTCTTT. The chain has TRBV28 and TRBJ1-1, with D perhaps TRBD1 (5 bases). The CDR3 runs 12 residues. Trimming removed 5 bases at V and 7 bases at J, with 11 bases between. Germline V gene lookup returns CDR1 MDHEN and CDR2 SYDVKM.

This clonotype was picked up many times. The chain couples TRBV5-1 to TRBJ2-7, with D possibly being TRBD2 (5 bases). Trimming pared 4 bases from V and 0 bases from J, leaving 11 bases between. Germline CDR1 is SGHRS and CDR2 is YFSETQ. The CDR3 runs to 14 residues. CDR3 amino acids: CASSNPRGSYEQYF. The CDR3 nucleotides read TGCGCCAGCAGCAACCCCCGGGGCTCCTACGAGCAGTACTTC.

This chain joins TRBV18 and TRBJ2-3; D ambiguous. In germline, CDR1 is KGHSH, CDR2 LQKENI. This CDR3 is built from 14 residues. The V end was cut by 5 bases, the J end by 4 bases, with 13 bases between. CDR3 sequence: CASSVTPSPDTQYF. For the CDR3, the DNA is TGTGCCAGCTCAGTCACCCCAAGTCCAGATACGCAGTATTTT.

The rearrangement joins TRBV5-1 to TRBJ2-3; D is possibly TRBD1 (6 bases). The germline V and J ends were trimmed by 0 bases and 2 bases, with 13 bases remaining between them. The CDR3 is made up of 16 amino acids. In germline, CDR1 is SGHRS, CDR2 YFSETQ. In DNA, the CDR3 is TGCGCCAGCAGCTTGGGCAGGGGCACGCTCACAGATACGCAGTATTTT. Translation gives CASSLGRGTLTDTQYF. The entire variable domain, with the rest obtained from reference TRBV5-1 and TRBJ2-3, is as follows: KAGVTQTPRYLIKTRGQQVTLSCSPISGHRSVSWYQQTPGQGLQFLFEYFSETQRNKGNFPGRFSGRQFSNSRSEMNVSTLELGDSALYLCASSLGRGTLTDTQYFGPGTRLTVL.

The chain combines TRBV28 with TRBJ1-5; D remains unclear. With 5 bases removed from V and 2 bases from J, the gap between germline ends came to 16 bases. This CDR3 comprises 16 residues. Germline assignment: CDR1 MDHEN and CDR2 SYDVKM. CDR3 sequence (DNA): TGTGCCAGCAGTCCCCGAGGGAGTATACGCAATCAGCCCCAGCATTTT. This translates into CASSPRGSIRNQPQHF.

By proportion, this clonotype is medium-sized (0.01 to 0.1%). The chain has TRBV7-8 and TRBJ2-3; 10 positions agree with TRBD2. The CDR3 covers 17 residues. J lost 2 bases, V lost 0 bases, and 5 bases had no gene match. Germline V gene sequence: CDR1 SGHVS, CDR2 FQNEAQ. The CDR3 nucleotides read TGTGCCAGCAGCTTAGCGTTAGCGGGGGGAAACACAGATACGCAGTATTTT. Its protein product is CASSLALAGGNTDTQYF.

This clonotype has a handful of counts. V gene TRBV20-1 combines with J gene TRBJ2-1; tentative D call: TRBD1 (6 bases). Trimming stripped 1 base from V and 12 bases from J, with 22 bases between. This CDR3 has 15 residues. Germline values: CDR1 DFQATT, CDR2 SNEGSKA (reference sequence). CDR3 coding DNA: TGCAGTGCTAGAGTCCCCGCGACAGGAACTTCTACGCAGTTCTTC. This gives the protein CSARVPATGTSTQFF.

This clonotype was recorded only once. This chain's CDR3 is CASSKPPGGENNEQFF. CDR3 DNA sequence: TGTGCCAGCAGCAAACCTCCGGGAGGGGAAAACAATGAGCAGTTCTTC. This rearrangement joins TRBV5-4 to TRBJ2-1; TRBD2 matches at 8 bases. V was clipped by 4 bases and J by 5 bases; unmatched bases: 11. This CDR3 comprises 16 residues. Germline CDR1 is SGHNT and CDR2 is YYREEE (reference sequence).

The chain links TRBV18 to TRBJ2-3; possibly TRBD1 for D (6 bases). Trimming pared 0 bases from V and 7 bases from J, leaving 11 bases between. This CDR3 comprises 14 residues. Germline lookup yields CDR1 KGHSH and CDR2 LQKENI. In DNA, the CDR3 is TGTGCCAGCTCACCACCAGGGACATCGTATACGCAGTATTTT. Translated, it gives CASSPPGTSYTQYF.

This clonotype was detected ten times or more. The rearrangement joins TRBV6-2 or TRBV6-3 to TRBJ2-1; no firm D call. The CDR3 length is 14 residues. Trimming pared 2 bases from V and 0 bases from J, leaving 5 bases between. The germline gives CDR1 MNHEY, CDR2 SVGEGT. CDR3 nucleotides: TGTGCCAGCAGTTACGGCAGCTCCTACAATGAGCAGTTCTTC. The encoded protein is CASSYGSSYNEQFF.

The CDR3 nucleotides are TGTGCCAGCAGCCGATCCAGGGTGTCCAAAAACATTCAGTACTTC. It codes for CASSRSRVSKNIQYF. The V and J genes are TRBV14 and TRBJ2-4; a weak D match, TRBD1 (5 bases). The V end lost 4 bases, the J end lost 2 bases, and 12 bases lay between the germline ends. Germline assignment: CDR1 SGHDN and CDR2 FVKESK. The CDR3 is made up of 15 amino acids.

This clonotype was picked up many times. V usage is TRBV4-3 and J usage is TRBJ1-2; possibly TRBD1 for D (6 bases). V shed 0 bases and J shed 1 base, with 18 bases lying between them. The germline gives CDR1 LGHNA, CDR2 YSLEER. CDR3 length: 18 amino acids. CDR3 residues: CASSQDVGAARLNYGYTF. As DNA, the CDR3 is TGCGCCAGCAGCCAAGATGTGGGGGCAGCACGCCTTAACTATGGCTACACCTTC.

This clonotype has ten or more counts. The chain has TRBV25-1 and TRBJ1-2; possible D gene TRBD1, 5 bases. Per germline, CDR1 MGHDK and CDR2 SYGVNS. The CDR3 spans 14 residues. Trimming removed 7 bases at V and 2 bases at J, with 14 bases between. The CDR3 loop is CASNPHGDNYGYTF. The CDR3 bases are TGTGCCAGCAACCCTCACGGGGACAACTATGGCTACACCTTC.

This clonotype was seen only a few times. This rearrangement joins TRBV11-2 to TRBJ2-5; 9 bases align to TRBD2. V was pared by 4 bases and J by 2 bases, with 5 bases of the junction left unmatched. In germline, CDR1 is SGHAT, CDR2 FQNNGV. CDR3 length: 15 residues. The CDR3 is CASSYLAGRQETQYF. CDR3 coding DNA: TGTGCCAGCAGCTACCTAGCGGGGCGACAAGAGACCCAGTACTTC.

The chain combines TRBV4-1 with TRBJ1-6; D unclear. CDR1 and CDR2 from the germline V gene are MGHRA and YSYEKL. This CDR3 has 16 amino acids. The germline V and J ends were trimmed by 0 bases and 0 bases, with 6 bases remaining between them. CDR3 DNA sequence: TGCGCCAGCAGCCAAGAAGGAGGCTCCTATAATTCACCCCTCCACTTT. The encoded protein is CASSQEGGSYNSPLHF.

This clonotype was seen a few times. The CDR3 coding sequence is TGTGCCAGCAGAGTACCCGGGGACTTTTTCTCCTACGAGCAGTACTTC. Amino acids: CASRVPGDFFSYEQYF. The J gene is TRBJ2-7, the V gene TRBV9; perhaps TRBD2 as D (6 bases). The CDR3 length is 16 residues. Between the trimmed V and J ends, which lost 5 bases and 0 bases, there was a span of 18 bases. CDR1 and CDR2 from the germline V gene are SGDLS and YYNGEE.

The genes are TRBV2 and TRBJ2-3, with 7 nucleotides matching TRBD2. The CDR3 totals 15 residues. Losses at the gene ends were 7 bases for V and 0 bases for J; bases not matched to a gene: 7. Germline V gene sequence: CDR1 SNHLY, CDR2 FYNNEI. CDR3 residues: CASNLLADSTDTQYF. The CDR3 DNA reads TGTGCCAGCAATCTCCTAGCGGACAGCACAGATACGCAGTATTTT.

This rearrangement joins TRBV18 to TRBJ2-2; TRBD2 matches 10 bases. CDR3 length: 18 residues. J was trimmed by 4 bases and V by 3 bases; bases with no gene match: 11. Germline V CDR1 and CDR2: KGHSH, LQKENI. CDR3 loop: CASSPRTSGPRGTGELFF. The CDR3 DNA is TGTGCCAGCTCACCCAGGACTAGCGGCCCGCGGGGCACCGGGGAGCTGTTTTTT.

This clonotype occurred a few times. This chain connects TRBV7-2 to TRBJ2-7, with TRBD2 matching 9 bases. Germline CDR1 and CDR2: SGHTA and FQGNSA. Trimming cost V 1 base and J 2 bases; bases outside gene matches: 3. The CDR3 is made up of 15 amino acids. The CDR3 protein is CASSLDRTSAYEQYF. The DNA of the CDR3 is TGTGCCAGCAGCTTAGATAGGACTAGCGCCTACGAGCAGTACTTC.

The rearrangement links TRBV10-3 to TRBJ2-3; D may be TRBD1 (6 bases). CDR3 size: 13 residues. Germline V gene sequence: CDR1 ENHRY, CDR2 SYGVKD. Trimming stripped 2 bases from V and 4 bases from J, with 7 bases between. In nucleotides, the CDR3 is TGTGCCATCAGTGAGGGGACACCAGATACGCAGTATTTT. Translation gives CAISEGTPDTQYF.